This entry features one T cell receptor (beta chain) sequence. Its cognate antigen is unknown. The CDR3 totals 14 residues. The ends were cut back, 3 bases at V and 5 bases at J, with 13 bases in the middle. Germline V lookup: CDR1 DFQATT, CDR2 SNEGSKA (reference sequence). A J-beta primer mix and a sample-barcoded 5' primer were used in a second PCR of about 7 to 12 cycles. Every single cDNA molecule received a tag from a template-switch adaptor with 12 random nucleotides. TCRdb ran MiXCR on the 5' RACE reads and lists one entry per CDR3 protein. This table has 800,000 to 950,000 distinct CDR3 sequences, roughly 43% appearing once. The data stem from a study of blood T cells in healthy people across ages. Whole-study findings and limits: Age advanced and TCR beta diversity per million T cells fell, roughly linearly.

The rearrangement links TRBV20-1 to TRBJ1-4; D unresolved. The sequence was collected from a man aged 25-40 years in good health. Source material: blood. The CDR3 DNA reads as TGCAGTGCTAGCGAGTCCTTATTAAATGAAAAACTGTTTTTT. It translates to CSASESLLNEKLFF.